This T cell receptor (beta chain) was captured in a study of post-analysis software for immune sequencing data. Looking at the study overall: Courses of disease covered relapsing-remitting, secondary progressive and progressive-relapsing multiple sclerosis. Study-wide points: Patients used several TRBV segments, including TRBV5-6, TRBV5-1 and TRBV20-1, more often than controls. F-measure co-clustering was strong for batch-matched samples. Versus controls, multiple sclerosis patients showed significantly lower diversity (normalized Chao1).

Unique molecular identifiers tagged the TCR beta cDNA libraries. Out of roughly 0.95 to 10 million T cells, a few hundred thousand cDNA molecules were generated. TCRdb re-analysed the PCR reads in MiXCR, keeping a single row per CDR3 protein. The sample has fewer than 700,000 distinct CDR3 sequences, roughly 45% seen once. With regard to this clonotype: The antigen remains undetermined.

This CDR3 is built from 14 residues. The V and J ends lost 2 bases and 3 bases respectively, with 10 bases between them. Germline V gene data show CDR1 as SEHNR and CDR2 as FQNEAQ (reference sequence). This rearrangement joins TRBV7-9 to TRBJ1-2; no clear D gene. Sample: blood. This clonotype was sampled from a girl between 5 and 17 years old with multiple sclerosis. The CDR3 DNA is TGTGCCAGCAGCTTAAGTCTCCGGGACTATGGCTACACCTTC. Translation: CASSLSLRDYGYTF. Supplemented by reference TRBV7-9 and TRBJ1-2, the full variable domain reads DTGVSQNPRHKITKRGQNVTFRCDPISEHNRLYWYRQTLGQGPEFLTYFQNEAQLEKSRLLSDRFSAERPKGSFSTLEIQRTEQGDSAMYLCASSLSLRDYGYTFGSGTRLTVV.